Following are 30 T cell receptor beta chains from one sample sequenced in a study of cytomegalovirus exposure and HLA in healthy donors. Use of 60 Vbeta and 13 Jbeta primers characterized the PCR. Profiled with immunoSEQ multiplex PCR; TCRdb holds only in-frame clones, not every one. The table lists 80,000 to 95,000 clones, 60% to 65% of them singletons. What was sequenced was PBMCs. The origin of the receptors is a human donor in good health.

This chain links TRBV19 with TRBJ1-3, with D possibly being TRBD1 (5 bases). The CDR3 totals 13 residues. Deletions cut 5 bases from V and 3 bases from J, with 8 bases between. The germline CDR1 and CDR2 sequences are LNHDA and SQIVND (reference sequence). The CDR3 sequence: CASSGAVGNTIYF. CDR3 sequence (DNA): TGTGCCAGTAGTGGGGCAGTTGGAAACACCATATATTTT. Filled out from reference TRBV19 and TRBJ1-3, the complete variable domain reads DGGITQSPKYLFRKEGQNVTLSCEQNLNHDAMYWYRQDPGQGLRLIYYSQIVNDFQKGDIAEGYSVSREKKESFPLTVTSAQKNPTAFYLCASSGAVGNTIYFGEGSWLTVV.

This sequence joins TRBV9 and TRBJ2-2; perhaps TRBD1 as D (6 bases). Germline CDR1 SGDLS, CDR2 YYNGEE. The CDR3 spans 16 residues. V lost 0 bases and J 7 bases, leaving 16 bases between the germline ends. The CDR3 sequence: CASSVVGTPMRGELFF. The CDR3 DNA sequence: TGTGCCAGCAGCGTAGTAGGGACACCGATGCGCGGGGAGCTGTTTTTT.

The chain recombines TRBV7-9 with TRBJ1-4, with D maybe TRBD1 (5 bases). CDR1 and CDR2 from the germline V gene are SEHNR and FQNEAQ (reference sequence). The CDR3 runs to 15 residues. V gave up 6 bases and J gave up 7 bases, with 18 bases separating them. CDR3 loop: CASRPPRDPSEKLFF. Here the CDR3 DNA reads TGTGCCAGCAGGCCACCCAGGGATCCGTCTGAAAAACTGTTTTTT.

The chain joins TRBV7-9 to TRBJ2-6; TRBD1 matches 7 bases. The V segment lost 5 bases and the J segment 3 bases; nucleotides outside the gene matches: 13. The CDR3 is made up of 18 amino acids. CDR1 SEHNR and CDR2 FQNEAQ come from the germline V gene (reference sequence). CDR3 DNA sequence: TGTGCCAGCAGCCCGCAGGGGGTCGGATCGGGTGGGGCCAACGTCCTGACTTTC. This sequence encodes CASSPQGVGSGGANVLTF.

The sample holds a few counts of this clone. This chain uses TRBV13 with TRBJ1-4; D possibly corresponds to TRBD1 (5 bases). From germline, CDR1 is PRHDT and CDR2 FYEKMQ (reference sequence). Trimming removed 3 bases from V and 2 bases from J, with 16 bases in between. The CDR3 spans 17 residues. The CDR3 region is CASSFYFTGRTNEKLFF. CDR3 coding DNA: TGTGCCAGCAGCTTCTACTTTACAGGAAGGACTAATGAAAAACTGTTTTTT. Full variable domain (remainder filled in from reference TRBV13 and TRBJ1-4): AAGVIQSPRHLIKEKRETATLKCYPIPRHDTVYWYQQGPGQDPQFLISFYEKMQSDKGSIPDRFSAQQFSDYHSELNMSSLELGDSALYFCASSFYFTGRTNEKLFFGSGTQLSVL.

In its sample, this clone was seen a few times. The rearrangement links TRBV4-3 to TRBJ2-5, with TRBD2 matching over 12 bases. CDR3 length: 18 residues. Trimming took 0 bases from V and 5 from J; bases not matched to a gene: 10. The germline gives CDR1 LGHNA, CDR2 YSLEER. The CDR3 DNA follows: TGCGCCAGCAGCCAAGATTTTCTAGCGGGGGGGGGCGGGGAGACCCAGTACTTC. Amino acid sequence: CASSQDFLAGGGGETQYF.

This clone came up a few times. The V gene is TRBV4-3, the J gene TRBJ1-2, with 7 bases aligning to TRBD1. This CDR3 is built from 12 residues. Losses at the gene ends were 3 bases for V and 13 bases for J; bases not matched to a gene: 8. Germline lookup yields CDR1 LGHNA and CDR2 YSLEER. The CDR3 loop reads CASSQRQGSFTF. The CDR3 nucleotides are TGCGCCAGCAGCCAGAGACAGGGCTCGTTCACCTTC.

V and J are TRBV19 and TRBJ2-1; 12 positions match TRBD2. The CDR3 extends over 15 amino acids. V lost 5 bases to trimming and J lost 9 bases; unmatched junction nucleotides: 8. Germline CDR1 and CDR2: LNHDA and SQIVND (reference sequence). In DNA, the CDR3 is TGTGCCAGTAGTCCCCTAGCGGGGGGGTCCTTTGAGCAGTTCTTC. It encodes CASSPLAGGSFEQFF.

This sequence joins TRBV5-6 and TRBJ2-2; possible D gene TRBD2, 6 bases. The CDR3 has 17 amino acids. The ends were cut back, 0 bases at V and 6 bases at J, with 18 bases in the middle. Germline lookup yields CDR1 SGHDT and CDR2 YYEEEE. The CDR3 DNA sequence: TGTGCCAGCAGCTTGGTGGGCGGGGTAATACTCGCCGGGGAGCTGTTTTTT. Translation gives CASSLVGGVILAGELFF.

In this sample, this clone turned up a few times. V is TRBV7-3 and J is TRBJ2-2; D uncertain. The length of the CDR3 is 12 residues. The germline V gene encodes CDR1 SGHTA and CDR2 FQGTGA. V was trimmed by 4 bases and J by 7 bases, leaving 7 bases between them. The CDR3 reads CASSYAYGELFF. DNA of the CDR3: TGTGCCAGCAGCTACGCCTACGGGGAGCTGTTTTTT.

The CDR3 loop is CASSAGALTKTEAFF. DNA of the CDR3: TGTGCCAGCAGCGCGGGGGCCCTTACCAAAACTGAAGCTTTCTTT. The chain has TRBV11-1 and TRBJ1-1; D possibly corresponds to TRBD1 (6 bases). This CDR3 has 15 amino acids. V lost 5 bases and J lost 5, with 18 bases in between. The germline V gene has CDR1 SGHAT and CDR2 FQDESV (reference sequence). The entire variable domain, with the rest obtained from reference TRBV11-1 and TRBJ1-1, is as follows: EAEVAQSPRYKITEKSQAVAFWCDPISGHATLYWYRQILGQGPELLVQFQDESVVDDSQLPKDRFSAERLKGVDSTLKIQPAELGDSAMYLCASSAGALTKTEAFFGQGTRLTVV.

This clone has only one observation. The chain combines TRBV14 with TRBJ2-7; D gene unclear. V was trimmed by 0 bases and J by 4 bases, leaving 7 bases between them. This CDR3 comprises 13 residues. Germline loops: CDR1 SGHDN, CDR2 FVKESK. Here the CDR3 DNA reads TGTGCCAGCAGCCAAGATTTCAGGTACGAGCAGTACTTC. It specifies CASSQDFRYEQYF.

This clone was found a few times. The V gene is TRBV7-9, the J gene TRBJ2-3, with 10 bases aligning to TRBD1. CDR3 size: 15 residues. Germline values: CDR1 SEHNR, CDR2 FQNEAQ (reference sequence). The V gene end was trimmed by 4 bases and the J gene end by 6 bases; junction bases not matched to a gene: 7. The CDR3 is CASSSRDRGRDTQYF. CDR3 in DNA: TGTGCCAGCAGCTCCCGGGACAGGGGCAGGGATACGCAGTATTTT. Full variable domain (outside the CDR3, taken from reference TRBV7-9 and TRBJ2-3): DTGVSQNPRHKITKRGQNVTFRCDPISEHNRLYWYRQTLGQGPEFLTYFQNEAQLEKSRLLSDRFSAERPKGSFSTLEIQRTEQGDSAMYLCASSSRDRGRDTQYFGPGTRLTVL.

The genes are TRBV19 and TRBJ1-1, with D possibly TRBD1 on 6 matching bases. The germline CDR1 and CDR2 sequences are LNHDA and SQIVND (reference sequence). CDR3 size: 14 residues. Trimming pared 2 bases from V and 7 bases from J, leaving 14 bases between. The CDR3 DNA follows: TGTGCCAGTAGTATAACAGGGCGGAGTGGTGAAGCTTTCTTT. Translated, it gives CASSITGRSGEAFF.

This clone showed up just a few times. CDR3 protein: CAITRGDRGSSPLHF. The CDR3 DNA sequence: TGTGCCATCACCCGCGGGGACAGAGGGAGTTCACCCCTCCACTTT. V gene TRBV10-3 combines with J gene TRBJ1-6; 7 bases fit TRBD1. The CDR3 is made up of 15 amino acids. Germline lookup yields CDR1 ENHRY and CDR2 SYGVKD. V lost 7 bases, J lost 9 bases, and 12 bases stayed unmatched.

This clone was seen more than once but under ten times. V is TRBV19 and J is TRBJ1-4, with D tentatively TRBD1 (5 bases). V was shortened by 5 bases and J by 3 bases, with 13 bases between the two germline ends. Germline-derived CDR1 and CDR2 are LNHDA and SQIVND (reference sequence). CDR3 length: 15 amino acids. CDR3: CASSPQGNSNEKLFF. In DNA, the CDR3 is TGTGCCAGTAGTCCCCAGGGAAACTCTAATGAAAAACTGTTTTTT.

The V gene is TRBV25-1, the J gene TRBJ1-2; tentatively, D is TRBD1 (5 bases). Germline V gives CDR1 MGHDK, CDR2 SYGVNS. With 6 bases removed from V and 8 bases from J, the gap between germline ends came to 28 bases. CDR3 length equals 17 residues. CDR3 in DNA: TGTGCCAGCAGGGGGGTTTTAAGGGACTCCCTCGGGCGAGGCTACACCTTC. Protein sequence: CASRGVLRDSLGRGYTF.

This clone was recorded a few times. The rearrangement links TRBV4-3 to TRBJ2-1; 7 positions agree with TRBD2. The V segment lost 0 bases and the J segment 15 bases; nucleotides outside the gene matches: 11. CDR3 length: 14 residues. Per germline, CDR1 LGHNA and CDR2 YSLEER. In DNA form, the CDR3 reads TGCGCCAGCAGCCAAGAGACGGGAGGAACTAGGCGGTTCTTC. The encoded protein is CASSQETGGTRRFF.

Only one count was recorded for this clone. The chain has TRBV5-6 and TRBJ1-1, with TRBD1 matching 8 bases. Per the germline V gene, CDR1 is SGHDT and CDR2 is YYEEEE. V was clipped by 3 bases and J by 5 bases; unmatched bases: 6. The CDR3 contains 14 residues. The DNA for the CDR3 is TGTGCCAGCAGCTCGACAGGGGACACTACTGAAGCTTTCTTT. Residues: CASSSTGDTTEAFF.

This clone was counted only a few times. The chain uses TRBV18 and TRBJ1-1; TRBD1 matches 7 bases. The CDR3 is made up of 14 amino acids. The germline CDR1 and CDR2 sequences are KGHSH and LQKENI. V shed 4 bases and J 4 bases; nucleotides not matched to a gene: 6. CDR3 amino acids: CASSLSGGSTEAFF. CDR3 bases: TGTGCCAGCTCACTTTCAGGGGGGAGCACTGAAGCTTTCTTT.

The gene calls are TRBV5-4 and TRBJ1-4; D perhaps matches TRBD1 (6 bases). The germline V gene encodes CDR1 SGHNT and CDR2 YYREEE (reference sequence). Trimming cost V 1 base and J 4 bases, with 14 bases left between them. This CDR3 region has 16 residues. CDR3 nucleotide sequence: TGTGCCAGCAGCTTGCTGGGGGGAGGGGGTAATGAAAAACTGTTTTTT. Translating gives CASSLLGGGGNEKLFF.

This sequence joins TRBV4-3 and TRBJ2-2; a weak D match, TRBD1 (5 bases). The CDR3 runs to 15 residues. With 5 bases removed from V and 0 bases from J, the gap between germline ends came to 10 bases. Germline-derived CDR1 and CDR2 are LGHNA and YSLEER. The CDR3 reads CASSFRVANTGELFF. The CDR3 nucleotides are TGCGCCAGCAGCTTCAGGGTCGCGAACACCGGGGAGCTGTTTTTT.

The V call is TRBV30, the J call TRBJ1-1, with TRBD1 as a possible D gene (5 bases). The germline V gene encodes CDR1 GTSNPN and CDR2 SVGIG (reference sequence). Trimming pared 2 bases from V and 11 bases from J, leaving 15 bases between. This CDR3 spans 12 amino acids. Here the CDR3 reads CAWSWGGEGAFF. CDR3 nucleotide sequence: TGTGCCTGGAGTTGGGGGGGGGAGGGGGCTTTCTTT.

The chain is built from TRBV5-4 and TRBJ2-2, with TRBD2 identical over 15 bases. Per germline, CDR1 SGHNT and CDR2 YYREEE (reference sequence). This CDR3 has 17 amino acids. The J segment lost 4 bases and the V segment lost 4 bases, leaving 5 bases of the junction unmatched. The CDR3, as DNA: TGTGCCAGCAGCCCCGGGACTAGCGGGGGGCTCACCGGGGAGCTGTTTTTT. Amino acid sequence: CASSPGTSGGLTGELFF.

The rearrangement joins TRBV6-4 to TRBJ1-2; 8 bases are a match to TRBD1. Germline CDR1 reads MRHNA; CDR2 reads SNTAGT. There are 13 residues in the CDR3. V dropped 6 bases and J dropped 5; count of bases not matched to a gene: 5. In nucleotides, the CDR3 is TGTGCCAGCAGGAGGGGGACAGGTTATGGCTACACCTTC. Translation: CASRRGTGYGYTF.

This clone was seen more than once but under ten times. The genes are TRBV19 and TRBJ2-3, with D perhaps TRBD1 (5 bases). V was cut by 6 bases and J by 4 bases, with 14 bases left in between. This CDR3 has 14 residues. Germline CDR1 and CDR2: LNHDA and SQIVND (reference sequence). CDR3 DNA: TGTGCCAGTAGAGGGGCCCACTCTTCAGATACGCAGTATTTT. Amino acid sequence: CASRGAHSSDTQYF.

This clone was observed a handful of times. This chain links TRBV20-1 with TRBJ1-1; no clear D. Per germline, CDR1 DFQATT and CDR2 SNEGSKA (reference sequence). V lost 5 bases and J lost 6, with 7 bases in between. The CDR3 is 10 residues long. CDR3 residues: CSAARAEAFF. CDR3 nucleotide sequence: TGCAGTGCTGCCCGGGCTGAAGCTTTCTTT.

The gene calls are TRBV4-1 and TRBJ1-1, with TRBD1 as a possible D gene (5 bases). CDR1 and CDR2 from the germline V gene are MGHRA and YSYEKL. Trimming stripped 4 bases from V and 6 bases from J, with 18 bases between. There are 15 residues in the CDR3. CDR3 amino acids: CASSPGRGEAPEAFF. The CDR3 bases are TGCGCCAGCAGCCCGGGACGGGGGGAGGCTCCTGAAGCTTTCTTT.

The rearrangement links TRBV9 to TRBJ2-5; 10 nucleotides align to TRBD2. Trimming at V came to 7 bases and at J to 2 bases, leaving 5 bases not matched to a gene. There are 14 residues in the CDR3. The germline CDR1 and CDR2 sequences are SGDLS and YYNGEE. CDR3 amino acids: CASGTSAGQETQYF. The DNA for the CDR3 is TGTGCCAGCGGGACTAGCGCGGGTCAAGAGACCCAGTACTTC. The whole variable domain, remainder taken from reference TRBV9 and TRBJ2-5, is DSGVTQTPKHLITATGQRVTLRCSPRSGDLSVYWYQQSLDQGLQFLIQYYNGEERAKGNILERFSAQQFPDLHSELNLSSLELGDSALYFCASGTSAGQETQYFGPGTRLLVL.

V and J are TRBV7-9 and TRBJ2-7; the match to TRBD1 covers 10 bases. V gave up 4 bases and J gave up 2 bases; unmatched junction bases: 2. This CDR3 is 14 amino acids long. Germline CDR1 SEHNR, CDR2 FQNEAQ (reference sequence). Here the CDR3 reads CASSYGTGAYEQYF. Here the CDR3 DNA reads TGTGCCAGCAGCTACGGGACAGGGGCCTACGAGCAGTACTTC.